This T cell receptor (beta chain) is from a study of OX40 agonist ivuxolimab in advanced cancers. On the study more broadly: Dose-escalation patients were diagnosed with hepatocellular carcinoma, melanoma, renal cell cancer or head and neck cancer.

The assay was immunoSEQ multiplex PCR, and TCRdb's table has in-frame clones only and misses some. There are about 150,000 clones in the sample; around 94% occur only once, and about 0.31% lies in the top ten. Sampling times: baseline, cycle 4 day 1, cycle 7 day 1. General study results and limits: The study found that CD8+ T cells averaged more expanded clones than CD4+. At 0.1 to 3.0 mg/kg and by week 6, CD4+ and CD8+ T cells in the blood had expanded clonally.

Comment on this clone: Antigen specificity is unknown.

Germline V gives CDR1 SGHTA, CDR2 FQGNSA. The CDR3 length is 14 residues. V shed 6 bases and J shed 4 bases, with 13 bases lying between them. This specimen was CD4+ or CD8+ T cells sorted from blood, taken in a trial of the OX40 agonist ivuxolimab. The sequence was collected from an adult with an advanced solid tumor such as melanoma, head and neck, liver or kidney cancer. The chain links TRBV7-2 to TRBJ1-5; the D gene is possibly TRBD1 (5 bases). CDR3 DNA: TGTGCCAGCAGTCGGGGCCTCGGGAATCAGCCCCAGCATTTT. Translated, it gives CASSRGLGNQPQHF. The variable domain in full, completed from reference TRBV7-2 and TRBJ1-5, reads GAGVSQSPSNKVTEKGKDVELRCDPISGHTALYWYRQSLGQGLEFLIYFQGNSAPDKSGLPSDRFSAERTGGSVSTLTIQRTQQEDSAVYLCASSRGLGNQPQHFGDGTRLSIL.